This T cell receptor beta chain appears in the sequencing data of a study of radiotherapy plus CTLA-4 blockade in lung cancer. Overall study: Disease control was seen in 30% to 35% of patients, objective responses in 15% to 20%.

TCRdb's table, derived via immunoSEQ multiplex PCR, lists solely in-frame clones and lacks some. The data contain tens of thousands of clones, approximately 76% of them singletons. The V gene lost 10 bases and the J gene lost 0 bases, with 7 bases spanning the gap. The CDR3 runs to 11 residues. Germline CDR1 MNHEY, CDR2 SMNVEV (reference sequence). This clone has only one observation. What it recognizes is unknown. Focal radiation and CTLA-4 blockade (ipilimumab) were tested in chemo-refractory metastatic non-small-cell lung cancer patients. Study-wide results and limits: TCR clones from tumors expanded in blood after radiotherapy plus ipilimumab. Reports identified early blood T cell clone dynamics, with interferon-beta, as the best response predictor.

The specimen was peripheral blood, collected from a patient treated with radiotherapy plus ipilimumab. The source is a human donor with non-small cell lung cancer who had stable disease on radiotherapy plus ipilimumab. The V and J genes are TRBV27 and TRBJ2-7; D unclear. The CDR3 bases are TGTGCCACATATAGCTCCTACGAGCAGTACGTC. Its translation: CATYSSYEQYV.